This section outlines one TCR beta chain sequence together with its context. The data were taken from a study of blood T cell repertoires in COVID-19. About the research overall: The samples span acute and convalescent COVID-19 from the United States, Italy and Spain. The cDNA or gDNA used as material had been derived from T cells, B-cell-depleted T cells, or PBMCs.

As processed by the authors: For nucleated cells, counts were estimated from reference gene primer amplification. Profiling relied on immunoSEQ multiplex PCR, and the TCRdb table lists in-frame clones only, not all of them. V, J and clone size are taken as reported in that table, and D and trimming were inferred from the DNA itself. The table has approximately 230,000 clones, more than 70% seen once; the top ten hold roughly 2%. J was trimmed by 4 bases and V by 4 bases; bases with no gene match: 15. Germline CDR1 is LNHDA and CDR2 is SQIVND (reference sequence). The CDR3 sequence is 17 residues long.

This receptor was identified in a woman in her forties who had recovered from COVID-19. Input material: peripheral blood. The rearrangement links TRBV19 to TRBJ2-5, with TRBD1 matching 7 bases. CDR3 sequence: CASSTLRDSDRRETQYF. CDR3 coding DNA: TGTGCCAGTAGTACTCTCCGGGACAGCGACCGCCGAGAGACCCAGTACTTC. The whole variable domain, remainder taken from reference TRBV19 and TRBJ2-5, is DGGITQSPKYLFRKEGQNVTLSCEQNLNHDAMYWYRQDPGQGLRLIYYSQIVNDFQKGDIAEGYSVSREKKESFPLTVTSAQKNPTAFYLCASSTLRDSDRRETQYFGPGTRLLVL.